This T cell receptor (beta chain) was observed in a study of identical twins. Broader study findings: Beta clonotypes that were abundant in cord blood contained fewer insertions, a pattern absent from memory repertoires.

Via MiXCR, TCRdb re-called the 5' RACE reads, giving one row per CDR3 protein. The data show some 760,000 distinct CDR3 sequences, roughly 18% seen once. From germline, CDR1 is SGHAT and CDR2 FQNNGV. Trimming took off 5 bases at V and 8 bases at J, with 19 bases between the two ends. The CDR3 is 15 amino acids. In the case of this clonotype: Its antigen is currently unknown.

The sample also formed part of further work on T cells expressing NK-cell markers. According to that study: The authors derived TCR beta repertoires from sorted CD3+CD56+NKG2C+, CD3+CD56+NKG2C- and CD3+CD56-NKG2C+ T cells.

This receptor was taken from a woman aged 18-29 years in good health. Sequences were obtained from PBMCs. This chain connects TRBV11-2 to TRBJ2-1; TRBD2 might be the D (6 bases). CDR3 amino acids: CASSPISGAGHEQFF. As DNA, the CDR3 is TGTGCCAGCAGCCCAATTAGCGGAGCGGGTCATGAGCAGTTCTTC.